This is a list of T cell receptor beta chains from one sample in a study of CD8 T cells in Susac syndrome. MiXCR, applied by TCRdb to the immunoSEQ multiplex PCR reads, yields one record per CDR3 protein. The sample carries about 210,000 distinct CDR3 sequences, approximately 95% recorded once. Sequencing was performed on CD4+ T cells from PBMCs. The receptors were gathered from a human donor with multiple sclerosis. CDR3s include the opening cysteine and the closing phenylalanine or tryptophan. D genes are given only for firm matches. Some rows mark clone size as missing; the rest say once, few, many or name a class of expanded clone.

j_gene	abundance	d_gene	v_gene	CDR3aa	CDR3nt
TRBJ2-5	.	.	TRBV27	CASSSPRSLGETQYF	TGTGCCAGCAGTTCCCCCCGAAGTCTTGGAGAGACCCAGTACTTC
TRBJ1-2	.	.	TRBV5-4	CASSYRRPNYGYTF	TGTGCCAGCAGTTATCGGAGGCCTAACTATGGCTACACCTTC
TRBJ1-2	.	TRBD1	TRBV6-1	CASSEPGTGRGATF	TGTGCCAGCAGTGAGCCCGGGACAGGGAGAGGGGCCACCTTC
TRBJ2-3	.	.	TRBV11-2	CASSWGVRTDTQYF	TGTGCCAGCAGCTGGGGGGTCCGCACAGATACGCAGTATTTT
TRBJ1-6	.	.	TRBV7-9	CASSHHFQTGPPLHF	TGTGCCAGCAGCCACCACTTCCAGACAGGCCCACCCCTCCACTTT
TRBJ2-2	.	.	TRBV7-9	CASSFSSRGETGELFF	TGTGCCAGCAGCTTTAGCTCCAGGGGAGAGACCGGGGAGCTGTTTTTT
TRBJ1-2	.	.	TRBV25-1	CASSEYGDAGGGYTF	TGTGCCAGCAGTGAATATGGGGATGCGGGCGGTGGCTACACCTTC
TRBJ2-5	.	TRBD2	TRBV5-1	CASSSASGEETQYF	TGCGCCAGCAGCTCCGCTAGCGGGGAAGAGACCCAGTACTTC
TRBJ2-1	.	TRBD2	TRBV20-1	CSARGTSGVNEQFF	TGCAGTGCTAGAGGGACTAGCGGGGTCAATGAGCAGTTCTTC
TRBJ2-5	few	.	TRBV6-1	CASSYEQETQYF	TGTGCCAGCAGTTATGAGCAAGAGACCCAGTACTTC
TRBJ2-1	.	TRBD2	TRBV7-9	CASSLVGGGAVNEQFF	TGTGCCAGCAGCTTAGTTGGCGGGGGGGCCGTCAATGAGCAGTTCTTC
TRBJ2-5	.	.	TRBV20-1	CSATRMLQETQYF	TGCAGTGCTACGCGGATGCTCCAAGAGACCCAGTACTTC
TRBJ1-6	.	.	TRBV30	CAWSVRAGDNSPLHF	TGTGCCTGGAGTGTACGGGCAGGGGATAATTCACCCCTCCACTTT
TRBJ2-3	.	.	TRBV5-1	CASSFQAGSDTQYF	TGCGCCAGCAGCTTCCAGGCGGGATCAGATACGCAGTATTTT
TRBJ1-2	.	.	TRBV6-4	CASSVNPGAVYGYTF	TGTGCCAGCAGTGTTAATCCGGGGGCCGTCTATGGCTACACCTTC
TRBJ1-2	.	.	TRBV30	CAWSVNSGYGYTF	TGTGCCTGGAGTGTCAACTCGGGATATGGCTACACCTTC
TRBJ1-2	.	.	TRBV6-5	CASSRSYLDYGYTF	TGTGCCAGCAGTCGATCATACTTAGACTATGGCTACACCTTC
TRBJ2-3	.	.	TRBV20-1	CSASPLTDTQYF	TGCAGTGCTAGTCCCCTCACAGATACGCAGTATTTT
TRBJ2-7	.	.	TRBV30	CAWNRRYSYEQYF	TGTGCCTGGAACAGGAGATACTCCTACGAGCAGTACTTC
TRBJ2-3	.	.	TRBV6-5	CASSPRIGDTQYF	TGTGCCAGCAGTCCTCGCATTGGAGATACGCAGTATTTT
TRBJ2-1	.	.	TRBV9	CASSVGARDEQFF	TGTGCCAGCAGCGTAGGAGCTCGGGATGAGCAGTTCTTC
TRBJ1-2	.	TRBD1	TRBV6-5	CASRLYSGTVYGYTF	TGTGCCAGCAGGTTGTACTCCGGGACAGTCTATGGCTACACCTTC
TRBJ1-1	.	.	TRBV18	CASSPSLGRGSTEAFF	TGTGCCAGCTCACCCTCTTTGGGACGCGGGAGCACTGAAGCTTTCTTT
TRBJ2-3	.	TRBD2	TRBV5-1	CASSSISGGRGSTDTQYF	TGCGCCAGCAGCTCCATTAGCGGGGGCCGAGGGAGCACAGATACGCAGTATTTT
TRBJ2-4	.	TRBD1	TRBV3-1	CASSHRQGSNIQYF	TGTGCCAGCAGCCACCGACAGGGGTCAAACATTCAGTACTTC
TRBJ2-5	.	TRBD2	TRBV12-3/TRBV12-4	CASSLTGGTQETQYF	TGTGCCAGCAGTTTAACGGGGGGGACCCAAGAGACCCAGTACTTC
TRBJ2-3	.	TRBD1	TRBV11-2	CASGYRGNTDTQYF	TGTGCCAGCGGATACAGGGGTAACACAGATACGCAGTATTTT